This T cell receptor beta chain originates from a study of blood T cell repertoires in COVID-19. Whole-study context: PBMCs, B-cell-depleted T cells, or T cells provided the cDNA or gDNA that made up the material.

The data were produced by immunoSEQ multiplex PCR, yet TCRdb's version contains in-frame clones alone and is incomplete. The data show 70,000 to 95,000 clones, about 89% seen once. This CDR3 spans 15 amino acids. Between the trimmed V and J ends, which lost 1 base and 4 bases, there was a span of 13 bases. The germline V gene encodes CDR1 MGHRA and CDR2 YSYEKL. The sample taken for sequencing was peripheral blood. This sequence originates from a man between 45 and 60 years old with COVID-19, enrolled during active disease. The V gene is TRBV4-1, the J gene TRBJ1-1; D is unclear. CDR3 coding DNA: TGCGCCAGCAGCCAAGTGTCAGGTCCCAGCACTGAAGCTTTCTTT. This translates into CASSQVSGPSTEAFF.